Following are 22 T cell receptor beta chains from one sample sequenced in a study of regulatory T cells in long-lasting Graves disease. CDR3-region Arm-PCR and iRepertoire HTBI primers produced the TCR beta libraries. Each CDR3 protein is one row after TCRdb ran MiXCR on the multiplex PCR reads. Among some 280,000 distinct CDR3 sequences listed, approximately 20% were seen once. Time point of the sample: persistent/refractory GD, antithyroid drugs over 5 years with positive TRAb. The TCR library was made from RNA that had been extracted from PBMCs in TRIzol. The material sequenced was peripheral blood mononuclear cells (PBMCs), taken when the disease was refractory, from a patient treated with antithyroid drugs. All receptors derive from a female donor with Graves disease.

This clonotype was seen at least ten times. The chain has TRBV12-3 or TRBV12-4 and TRBJ2-7, with TRBD2 matching over 12 bases. Trimming removed 2 bases from V and 4 bases from J; junction bases left unmatched: 3. The CDR3 totals 15 residues. This CDR3 is CASSLKLAGGYEQYF. CDR3 nucleotides: TGTGCCAGCAGTTTAAAACTAGCGGGAGGTTACGAGCAGTACTTC.

This clonotype turned up a few times. V gene TRBV15 combines with J gene TRBJ1-2; possibly TRBD1 for D (5 bases). CDR3 size: 14 residues. Trimming took off 5 bases at V and 6 bases at J, with 16 bases between the two ends. The germline gives CDR1 LNHNV, CDR2 YYDKDF (reference sequence). The CDR3 is CATSPEGRGNGYTF. The CDR3, as DNA: TGTGCCACCAGCCCTGAGGGACGGGGAAATGGCTACACCTTC.

This chain joins TRBV20-1 and TRBJ2-7; TRBD2 is a possible D gene (5 bases). This CDR3 spans 13 amino acids. V dropped 6 bases and J dropped 5 bases, with 17 bases sitting between them. CDR1 and CDR2 from the germline V gene are DFQATT and SNEGSKA (reference sequence). The CDR3 region has the DNA TGCAGTGCCGACGAGGGCCTGTTGGACGAGCAGTACTTC. Translating it yields CSADEGLLDEQYF.

This clonotype was seen many times. The rearrangement joins TRBV12-3 or TRBV12-4 to TRBJ1-5; unclear D gene. V lost 1 base and J lost 0, with 10 bases in between. This CDR3 comprises 16 residues. The CDR3 spells CASSLGGGYSNQPQHF. CDR3 in DNA: TGTGCCAGCAGTTTAGGTGGAGGCTATAGCAATCAGCCCCAGCATTTT.

This clonotype showed up just a few times. The chain has TRBV30 and TRBJ2-7, with TRBD1 matching 8 bases. Trimming took 3 bases from V and 0 from J; bases not matched to a gene: 4. Germline V CDR1 and CDR2: GTSNPN, SVGIG (reference sequence). The CDR3 totals 14 residues. The chain's CDR3 is CAWRQGASSYEQYF. CDR3 in DNA: TGTGCCTGGAGGCAGGGGGCTAGCTCCTACGAGCAGTACTTC. The full variable domain, in which reference TRBV30 and TRBJ2-7 provide the parts outside the CDR3, is SQTIHQWPATLVQPVGSPLSLECTVEGTSNPNLYWYRQAAGRGLQLLFYSVGIGQISSEVPQNLSASRPQDRQFILSSKKLLLSDSGFYLCAWRQGASSYEQYFGPGTRLTVT.

This clonotype was observed many times. The V and J genes are TRBV3-1 and TRBJ2-5, with 8 bases matching TRBD2. The V gene's germline CDR1 is LGHDT and CDR2 YNNKEL (reference sequence). J gave up 6 bases and V 4 bases, and 7 bases lay outside the gene matches. CDR3 size: 14 residues. Written as DNA, the CDR3 is TGTGCCAGCAGCCCCTCGAGCGGGGGACAGACCCAGTACTTC. Translation gives CASSPSSGGQTQYF.

The chain employs TRBV5-1 and TRBJ2-7; D is unclear. Germline V CDR1 and CDR2: SGHRS, YFSETQ. Trimming stripped 0 bases from V and 6 bases from J, with 13 bases between. The length of the CDR3 is 14 residues. In nucleotides, the CDR3 is TGCGCCAGCAGCTTGGGTTGGGTAGCCGGCGAGCAGTACTTC. Its protein is CASSLGWVAGEQYF.

In this sample, this clonotype turned up many times. J is TRBJ2-6 and V is TRBV6-2 or TRBV6-3; D is uncertain. Deletions cut 0 bases from V and 2 bases from J, with 5 bases between. The germline CDR1 and CDR2 sequences are MNHEY and SVGEGT. This CDR3 is built from 15 residues. CDR3 residues: CASSYSEAGANVLTF. The CDR3 nucleotides are TGTGCCAGCAGTTACTCCGAAGCTGGGGCCAACGTCCTGACTTTC.

In the case of this clonotype: Possible read error: a much larger clone is one base away. The V and J genes are TRBV10-3 and TRBJ1-5; possible D gene TRBD1, 5 bases. CDR3 length equals 16 residues. The V end was cut by 4 bases, the J end by 5 bases, with 18 bases between. Germline V gene lookup returns CDR1 ENHRY and CDR2 SYGVKD. The CDR3 loop is CAISAGTEGFDQPQHF. In nucleotides, the CDR3 is TGTGCCATCAGTGCTGGGACGGAAGGCTTCGATCAGCCCCAGCATTTT.

This clonotype was observed a handful of times. This rearrangement joins TRBV6-5 to TRBJ2-5, with D possibly being TRBD1 or TRBD2 (6 bases each). This CDR3 is 15 amino acids long. With 2 bases removed from V and 0 bases from J, the gap between germline ends came to 10 bases. In germline, CDR1 is MNHEY, CDR2 SVGAGI. This CDR3 reads CASSYGGRNQETQYF. The CDR3 nucleotides are TGTGCCAGCAGTTACGGGGGGCGGAACCAAGAGACCCAGTACTTC.

This clonotype was observed many times. The chain has TRBV28 and TRBJ1-2; 7 bases fit TRBD1. This CDR3 is 13 amino acids long. Looked up from germline, CDR1 is MDHEN and CDR2 is SYDVKM. Trimming removed 7 bases from V and 5 bases from J; junction bases left unmatched: 7. CDR3 protein: CASIPGGFYGYTF. The CDR3, as DNA: TGTGCCAGCATCCCAGGGGGATTTTATGGCTACACCTTC.

J is TRBJ2-3 and V is TRBV6-2 or TRBV6-3; no reliable D call. Between the trimmed V and J ends, which lost 6 bases and 0 bases, there was a span of 10 bases. Looked up from germline, CDR1 is MNHEY and CDR2 is SVGEGT. The CDR3 length is 14 residues. CDR3 sequence (DNA): TGTGCCAGCAGCTATACAGACAGCACAGATACGCAGTATTTT. It yields the protein CASSYTDSTDTQYF.

Ten or more counts support this clonotype. V is TRBV7-2 and J is TRBJ2-7; D possibly matches TRBD1 or TRBD2 (6 bases each). Germline-derived CDR1 and CDR2 are SGHTA and FQGNSA. The V end lost 3 bases, the J end lost 0 bases, and 15 bases lay between the germline ends. This CDR3 has 16 amino acids. CDR3 sequence (DNA): TGTGCCAGCAGCTTTTCGGGGGCGGAAAGCTCCTACGAGCAGTACTTC. Its protein is CASSFSGAESSYEQYF. Full variable domain (missing parts from reference TRBV7-2 and TRBJ2-7): GAGVSQSPSNKVTEKGKDVELRCDPISGHTALYWYRQSLGQGLEFLIYFQGNSAPDKSGLPSDRFSAERTGGSVSTLTIQRTQQEDSAVYLCASSFSGAESSYEQYFGPGTRLTVT.

The sample holds many counts of this clonotype. V is TRBV29-1 and J is TRBJ1-2; TRBD1 matches at 7 bases. The germline V gene encodes CDR1 SQVTM and CDR2 ANQGSEA. CDR3 size: 11 residues. V dropped 7 bases and J dropped 8; count of bases not matched to a gene: 7. The DNA of the CDR3 is TGCAGCGCAAGAAGGGGGCTGGGCTACACCTTC. Its protein product is CSARRGLGYTF. Full variable domain (outside the CDR3, taken from reference TRBV29-1 and TRBJ1-2): SAVISQKPSRDICQRGTSLTIQCQVDSQVTMMFWYRQQPGQSLTLIATANQGSEATYESGFVIDKFPISRPNLTFSTLTVSNMSPEDSSIYLCSARRGLGYTFGSGTRLTVV.

The V and J genes are TRBV27 and TRBJ2-2, with 7 bases matching TRBD2. The germline V gene encodes CDR1 MNHEY and CDR2 SMNVEV (reference sequence). Unmatched junction bases numbered 6, after V lost 1 base and J lost 7 bases. The CDR3 totals 15 residues. The CDR3 reads CASSLFAGADGELFF. In DNA, the CDR3 is TGTGCCAGCAGTTTATTTGCGGGAGCGGACGGGGAGCTGTTTTTT.

About this clonotype itself: A read error may explain this, as a much larger clone is one base away. This rearrangement joins TRBV9 to TRBJ2-5, with D possibly matching TRBD2 (6 bases). CDR3 length: 15 amino acids. Germline loops: CDR1 SGDLS, CDR2 YYNGEE. This CDR3 is CASSHEGLIQATQYF. The CDR3 nucleotides are TGTGCCAGCAGCCACGAGGGACTCATCCAAGCGACCCAGTACTTC.

This clonotype has a count of ten or more. The chain uses TRBV12-3 or TRBV12-4 and TRBJ1-1; no clear D gene. V dropped 3 bases and J dropped 1 base, with 6 bases sitting between them. CDR3 length: 13 residues. CDR3 nucleotide sequence: TGTGCCAGCAGTTTTCGGGCGAACACTGAAGCTTTCTTT. Its translation: CASSFRANTEAFF.

The table lists this clonotype with a few counts. The chain recombines TRBV5-8 with TRBJ1-1; D unclear. Germline CDR1 reads SGHTS; CDR2 reads YDEGEE. The germline V and J ends were trimmed by 10 bases and 4 bases, with 23 bases remaining between them. The CDR3 sequence is 15 residues long. CDR3 loop: CARDTRDEGPTEAFF. CDR3 in DNA: TGTGCCCGCGACACCAGAGATGAGGGCCCCACTGAAGCTTTCTTT.

The chain combines TRBV29-1 with TRBJ1-1, with a weak D call TRBD1 (6 bases). In germline, CDR1 is SQVTM, CDR2 ANQGSEA. With 7 bases removed from V and 4 bases from J, the gap between germline ends came to 16 bases. This CDR3 region has 13 residues. The CDR3 nucleotides are TGCAGCGCCGAGGGGGGGGCAGGCACTGAAGCTTTCTTT. It specifies CSAEGGAGTEAFF.

This clonotype showed up many times. The chain joins TRBV28 to TRBJ2-2; 8 nucleotides line up with TRBD1. Germline trimming cut 6 bases from V and 5 bases from J; bases unmatched to any gene: 11. The germline gives CDR1 MDHEN, CDR2 SYDVKM. This CDR3 comprises 16 residues. CDR3 sequence (DNA): TGTGCCAGCAGCTCACCTGGACAGGGCGGAACCGGGGAGCTGTTTTTT. Its protein product is CASSSPGQGGTGELFF. Complete variable domain (other parts from reference TRBV28 and TRBJ2-2): DVKVTQSSRYLVKRTGEKVFLECVQDMDHENMFWYRQDPGLGLRLIYFSYDVKMKEKGDIPEGYSVSREKKERFSLILESASTNQTSMYLCASSSPGQGGTGELFFGEGSRLTVL.

This clonotype came up many times. The rearrangement uses TRBV30 and TRBJ1-1, with 8 bases aligning to TRBD1. CDR3 length: 11 residues. In germline, CDR1 is GTSNPN, CDR2 SVGIG (reference sequence). V shed 3 bases, J shed 10 bases, and the junction held 4 bases outside the gene matches. CDR3 protein: CAWSDRGGAFF. The CDR3 DNA sequence: TGTGCCTGGAGCGACAGGGGAGGAGCTTTCTTT.

This clonotype was counted at least ten times. V and J are TRBV10-3 and TRBJ1-1; 7 bases align to TRBD1. CDR1 ENHRY and CDR2 SYGVKD come from the germline V gene. The CDR3 length is 18 residues. Trimming cost V 3 bases and J 1 base; bases outside gene matches: 14. The CDR3 region is CAISDLRGRGQGNTEAFF. The CDR3 bases are TGTGCCATCAGTGATTTAAGGGGGAGGGGGCAAGGGAACACTGAAGCTTTCTTT.